Below, 20 T cell receptor beta chains from the same sample are listed, as sequenced in a study of blood T cell repertoires in COVID-19. Some clones are missing from TCRdb's copy, which holds only in-frame ones; the method was immunoSEQ multiplex PCR. The sample holds a few hundred thousand clones, over 75% seen once. The specimen was peripheral blood. Source of these receptors: a human donor in a cohort sampled during active COVID-19.

This rearrangement joins TRBV19 to TRBJ1-1; TRBD1 aligns across 7 bases. The J segment lost 6 bases and the V segment lost 3 bases, leaving 7 bases of the junction unmatched. Germline assignment: CDR1 LNHDA and CDR2 SQIVND (reference sequence). The CDR3 runs to 14 residues. The CDR3 nucleotides are TGTGCCAGTAGTATGGCAGGGGGGTTGGCTGAAGCTTTCTTT. The encoded protein is CASSMAGGLAEAFF.

On this clone: Its ends do not fully match the called genes, so a read error is possible. The V gene is TRBV7-7, the J gene TRBJ2-5; a weak D match, TRBD1 (5 bases). The germline V gene encodes CDR1 SSHAT and CDR2 FNYEAQ (reference sequence). There are 13 residues in the CDR3. As DNA, the CDR3 is TGTGCTAGCAGCACCGACAGTTTGGAGACCCAGTACTTC. This gives the protein CASSTDSLETQYF.

The rearrangement uses TRBV10-3 and TRBJ2-5, with 7 bases identical to TRBD1. V gave up 4 bases and J gave up 5 bases; unmatched junction bases: 10. This CDR3 is built from 15 residues. Germline CDR1 and CDR2: ENHRY and SYGVKD. The CDR3: CAISGRTGAGETQYF. CDR3 nucleotides: TGTGCCATCAGTGGCCGAACAGGGGCCGGGGAGACCCAGTACTTC.

V and J are TRBV5-6 and TRBJ2-7; TRBD1 agrees at 7 bases. Germline V gene sequence: CDR1 SGHDT, CDR2 YYEEEE. CDR3 length equals 14 residues. J lost 2 bases, V lost 4 bases, and 6 bases had no gene match. CDR3 protein: CASSGRQGPYEQYF. The CDR3, as DNA: TGTGCCAGCAGCGGCAGACAGGGTCCCTACGAGCAGTACTTC.

The chain employs TRBV7-2 and TRBJ1-4; D may be TRBD1 (5 bases). The CDR3 consists of 15 residues. V dropped 2 bases and J dropped 6 bases, with 13 bases sitting between them. Looked up from germline, CDR1 is SGHTA and CDR2 is FQGNSA. This CDR3 reads CASSLIGDSYEKLFF. CDR3 nucleotides: TGTGCCAGCAGCTTAATCGGCGACAGCTATGAAAAACTGTTTTTT.

V usage is TRBV19 and J usage is TRBJ2-7, with 10 bases fitting TRBD2. The germline V gene encodes CDR1 LNHDA and CDR2 SQIVND (reference sequence). This CDR3 is built from 15 residues. The trim removed 5 bases at V and 6 bases at J, leaving 10 bases unmatched. The DNA for the CDR3 is TGTGCCAGTAGTTCAGGAGCGGGAGGGCCGAGCGAGCAGTACTTC. The encoded protein is CASSSGAGGPSEQYF.

This rearrangement joins TRBV3-1 (or the pseudogene TRBV3-2) to TRBJ2-7; TRBD2 might be the D (5 bases). The V and J ends lost 2 bases and 3 bases respectively, with 11 bases between them. The CDR3 consists of 14 residues. Germline V gives CDR1 LGHDT, CDR2 YNNKEL (reference sequence). In nucleotides, the CDR3 is TGTGCCAGCAGCCAAACCCTAGCCGGCTACGAGCAGTACTTC. Protein product: CASSQTLAGYEQYF.

V is TRBV3-1 (or the pseudogene TRBV3-2) and J is TRBJ2-1, with D perhaps TRBD1 (6 bases). V lost 5 bases and J 3 bases, leaving 11 bases between the germline ends. The CDR3 sequence is 14 residues long. Looked up from germline, CDR1 is LGHDT and CDR2 is YNNKEL (reference sequence). CDR3 amino acids: CASSGGPGYNEQFF. The CDR3 DNA is TGTGCCAGCAGCGGGGGCCCCGGCTACAATGAGCAGTTCTTC.

The chain combines TRBV11-3 with TRBJ2-1; 11 nucleotides agree with TRBD2. Germline V gene data show CDR1 as SGHNT and CDR2 as YENEEA. V lost 5 bases to trimming and J lost 5 bases; unmatched junction nucleotides: 5. The CDR3 is made up of 15 amino acids. Here the CDR3 reads CASSTRLAGNNEQFF. The CDR3, as DNA: TGTGCCAGCAGCACCCGACTAGCGGGAAACAATGAGCAGTTCTTC.

CDR3 bases: TGTGCCAGCTCACCACCCCAGGGTGCCGGGGCCAACGTCCTGACTTTC. It yields the protein CASSPPQGAGANVLTF. The chain employs TRBV18 and TRBJ2-6; TRBD1 might be the D (5 bases). With 0 bases removed from V and 4 bases from J, the gap between germline ends came to 10 bases. The CDR3 runs to 16 residues. Germline V lookup: CDR1 KGHSH, CDR2 LQKENI.

This sequence joins TRBV10-3 and TRBJ1-2; D perhaps matches TRBD1 (5 bases). Germline V gives CDR1 ENHRY, CDR2 SYGVKD. CDR3 length: 15 amino acids. V was trimmed by 0 bases and J by 5 bases, leaving 13 bases between them. CDR3 sequence: CAISESGPDSYGYTF. Written as DNA, the CDR3 is TGTGCCATCAGTGAGTCGGGCCCCGACAGTTATGGCTACACCTTC.

V and J are TRBV28 and TRBJ2-7; TRBD1 matches at 8 bases. Trimming took 5 bases from V and 2 from J; bases not matched to a gene: 8. In germline, CDR1 is MDHEN, CDR2 SYDVKM. This CDR3 region has 15 residues. The chain's CDR3 is CASSATGVGAYEQYF. Written as DNA, the CDR3 is TGTGCCAGCAGTGCGACAGGGGTCGGGGCCTACGAGCAGTACTTC.

The chain has TRBV19 and TRBJ2-5; D is perhaps TRBD2 (6 bases). The ends were cut back, 6 bases at V and 4 bases at J, with 15 bases in the middle. The CDR3 contains 14 residues. Per germline, CDR1 LNHDA and CDR2 SQIVND (reference sequence). DNA for the CDR3: TGTGCCAGTAGATCCGGGGGAACAGGAGAGACCCAGTACTTC. It encodes CASRSGGTGETQYF.

This chain joins TRBV6-5 and TRBJ1-6; weak D call: TRBD1 (6 bases). This CDR3 has 15 residues. Trimming took 6 bases from V and 9 from J, leaving 18 bases between them. Germline lookup yields CDR1 MNHEY and CDR2 SVGAGI. CDR3 sequence reads: CASRPTQGQRSPLHF. CDR3 coding DNA: TGTGCCAGCAGACCCACCCAGGGGCAACGTTCACCCCTCCACTTT.

The chain uses TRBV23-1 and TRBJ1-6; D unclear. TRBV23-1 is an ORF for which the function is uncertain. The CDR3 is 17 amino acids. The V end lost 0 bases, the J end lost 0 bases, and 9 bases lay between the germline ends. This CDR3 is CASSQSAGSSYNSPLHF. The DNA of the CDR3 is TGCGCCAGCAGTCAATCGGCAGGAAGCTCCTATAATTCACCCCTCCACTTT.

This clone appeared a few times. The J gene is TRBJ1-1, the V gene TRBV29-1, with a tentative D call TRBD1 (6 bases). Germline assignment: CDR1 SQVTM and CDR2 ANQGSEA. The CDR3 contains 16 residues. V dropped 2 bases and J dropped 1 base, with 17 bases sitting between them. CDR3 residues: CSVEQGGRVWNTEAFF. CDR3 nucleotide sequence: TGCAGCGTTGAACAAGGGGGGAGGGTGTGGAACACTGAAGCTTTCTTT.

The chain joins TRBV18 to TRBJ1-1; 9 nucleotides match TRBD1. The V gene end was trimmed by 0 bases and the J gene end by 1 base; junction bases not matched to a gene: 12. CDR1 is KGHSH and CDR2 is LQKENI in the germline V gene. CDR3 length: 19 amino acids. CDR3 in DNA: TGTGCCAGCTCACCACCAAACTGGCACAGGGGGCCGAGGAACACTGAAGCTTTCTTT. The encoded protein is CASSPPNWHRGPRNTEAFF.

The chain couples TRBV12-3 or TRBV12-4 to TRBJ2-1; weak D call: TRBD1 (7 bases). Trimming took 5 bases from V and 6 from J, leaving 11 bases between them. The CDR3 is made up of 13 amino acids. In DNA, the CDR3 is TGTGCCAGCAGTCCAGGGGGGCCCAATGAGCAGTTCTTC. It yields the protein CASSPGGPNEQFF.

The V call is TRBV5-4, the J call TRBJ2-5; 10 bases match TRBD2. Germline loops: CDR1 SGHNT, CDR2 YYREEE (reference sequence). V was pared by 2 bases and J by 2 bases, with 6 bases of the junction left unmatched. There are 16 residues in the CDR3. The CDR3, as DNA: TGTGCCAGCAGCTTCTATGCGACTAGCGGGCAAGAGACCCAGTACTTC. Its protein is CASSFYATSGQETQYF.

V gene TRBV4-1 combines with J gene TRBJ2-7; 10 bases agree with TRBD2. The J segment lost 0 bases and the V segment lost 4 bases, leaving 3 bases of the junction unmatched. The CDR3 totals 15 residues. CDR1 is MGHRA, CDR2 YSYEKL, per germline. CDR3 sequence (DNA): TGCGCCAGCAGCCCCGGGACTAGCGACTCCTACGAGCAGTACTTC. It is translated as CASSPGTSDSYEQYF.